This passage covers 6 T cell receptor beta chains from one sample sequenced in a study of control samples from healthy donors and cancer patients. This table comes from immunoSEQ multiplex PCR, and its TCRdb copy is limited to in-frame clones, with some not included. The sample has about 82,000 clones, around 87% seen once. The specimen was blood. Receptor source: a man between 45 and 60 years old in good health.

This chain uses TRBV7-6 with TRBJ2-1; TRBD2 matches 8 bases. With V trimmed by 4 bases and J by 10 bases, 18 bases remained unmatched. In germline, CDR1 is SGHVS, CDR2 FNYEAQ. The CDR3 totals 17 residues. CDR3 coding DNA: TGTGCCAGCAGCTACATCCAACCGGGACTAGGGGCGGTCGAGCAGTTCTTC. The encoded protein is CASSYIQPGLGAVEQFF.

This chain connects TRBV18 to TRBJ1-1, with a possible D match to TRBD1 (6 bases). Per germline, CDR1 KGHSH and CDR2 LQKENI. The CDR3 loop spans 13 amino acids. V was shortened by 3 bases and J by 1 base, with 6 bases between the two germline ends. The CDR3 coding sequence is TGTGCCAGCTCACCGGGACAGAACACTGAAGCTTTCTTT. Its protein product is CASSPGQNTEAFF.

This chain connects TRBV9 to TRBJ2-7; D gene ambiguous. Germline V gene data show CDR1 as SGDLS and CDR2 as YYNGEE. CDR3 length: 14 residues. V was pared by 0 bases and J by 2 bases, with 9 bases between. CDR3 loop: CASSVAGYTYEQYF. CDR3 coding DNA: TGTGCCAGCAGCGTAGCGGGCTATACCTACGAGCAGTACTTC.

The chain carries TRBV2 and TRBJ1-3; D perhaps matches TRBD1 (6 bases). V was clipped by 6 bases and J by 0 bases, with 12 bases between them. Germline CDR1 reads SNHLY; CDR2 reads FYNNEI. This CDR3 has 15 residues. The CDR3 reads CASRPGDFSGNTIYF. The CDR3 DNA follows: TGTGCCAGCAGACCAGGGGATTTCTCTGGAAACACCATATATTTT.

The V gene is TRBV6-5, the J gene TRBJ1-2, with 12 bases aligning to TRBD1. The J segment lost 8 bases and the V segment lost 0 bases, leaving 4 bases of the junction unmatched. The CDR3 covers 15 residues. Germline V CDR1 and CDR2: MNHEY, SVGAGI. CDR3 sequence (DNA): TGTGCCAGCAGTTACTCGGGGACAGGGGGCTGGGGCTACACCTTC. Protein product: CASSYSGTGGWGYTF.

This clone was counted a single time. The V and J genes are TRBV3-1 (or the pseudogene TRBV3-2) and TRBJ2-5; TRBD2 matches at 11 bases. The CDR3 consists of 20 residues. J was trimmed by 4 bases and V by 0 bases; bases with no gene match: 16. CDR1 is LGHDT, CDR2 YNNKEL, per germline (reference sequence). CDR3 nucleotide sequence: TGTGCCAGCAGCCAAGAGATGGGTGGAGCTCTAGCGGGAGGAGGAGAGACCCAGTACTTC. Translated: CASSQEMGGALAGGGETQYF.